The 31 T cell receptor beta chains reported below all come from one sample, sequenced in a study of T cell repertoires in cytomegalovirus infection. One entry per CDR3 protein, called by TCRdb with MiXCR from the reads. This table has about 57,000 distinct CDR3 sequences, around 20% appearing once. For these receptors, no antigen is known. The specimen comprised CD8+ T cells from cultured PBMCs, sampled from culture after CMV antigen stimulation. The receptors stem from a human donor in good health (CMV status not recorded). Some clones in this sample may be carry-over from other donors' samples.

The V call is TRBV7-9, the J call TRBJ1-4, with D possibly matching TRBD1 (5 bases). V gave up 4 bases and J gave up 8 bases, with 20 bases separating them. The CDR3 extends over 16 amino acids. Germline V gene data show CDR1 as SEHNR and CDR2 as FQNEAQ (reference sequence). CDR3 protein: CASSSPRDRVEEKLFF. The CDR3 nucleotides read TGTGCCAGCAGCTCTCCCCGGGACCGCGTTGAGGAAAAACTGTTTTTT.

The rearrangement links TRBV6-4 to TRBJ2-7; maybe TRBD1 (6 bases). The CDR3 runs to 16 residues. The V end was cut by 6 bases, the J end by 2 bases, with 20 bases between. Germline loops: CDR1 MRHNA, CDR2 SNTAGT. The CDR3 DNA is TGTGCCAGCAGCGTATGGGGACATCCTCTTCCCTACGAGCAGTACTTC. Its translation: CASSVWGHPLPYEQYF.

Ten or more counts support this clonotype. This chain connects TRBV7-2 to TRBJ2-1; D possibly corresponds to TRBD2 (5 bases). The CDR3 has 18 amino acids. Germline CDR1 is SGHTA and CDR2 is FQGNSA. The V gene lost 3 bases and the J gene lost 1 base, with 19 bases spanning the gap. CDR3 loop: CASSFHLRALSSYNEQFF. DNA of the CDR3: TGTGCCAGCAGCTTCCACTTGAGGGCACTCTCTTCCTACAATGAGCAGTTCTTC.

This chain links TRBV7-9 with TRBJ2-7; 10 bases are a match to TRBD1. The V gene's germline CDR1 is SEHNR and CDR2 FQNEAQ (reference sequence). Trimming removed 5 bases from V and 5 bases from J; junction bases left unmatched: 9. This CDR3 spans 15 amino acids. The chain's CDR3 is CASSPSDRGKNEQYF. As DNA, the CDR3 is TGTGCCAGCAGCCCGTCGGACAGGGGGAAGAACGAGCAGTACTTC.

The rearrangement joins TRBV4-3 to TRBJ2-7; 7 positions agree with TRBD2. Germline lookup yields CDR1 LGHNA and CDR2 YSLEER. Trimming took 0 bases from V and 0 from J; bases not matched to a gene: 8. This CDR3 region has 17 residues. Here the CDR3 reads CASSQDPASGDSYEQYF. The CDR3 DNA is TGCGCCAGCAGCCAAGATCCGGCTAGCGGTGACTCCTACGAGCAGTACTTC.

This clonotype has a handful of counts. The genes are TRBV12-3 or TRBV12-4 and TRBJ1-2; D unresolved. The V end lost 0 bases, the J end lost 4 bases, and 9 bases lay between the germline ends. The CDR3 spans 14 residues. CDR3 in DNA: TGTGCCAGCAGTTTAGCCGACCCTGGCTATGGCTACACCTTC. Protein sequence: CASSLADPGYGYTF.

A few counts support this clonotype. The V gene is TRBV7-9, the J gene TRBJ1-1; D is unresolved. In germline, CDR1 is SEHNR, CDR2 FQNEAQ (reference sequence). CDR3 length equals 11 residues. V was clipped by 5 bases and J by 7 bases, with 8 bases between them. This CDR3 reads CASSPEYEAFF. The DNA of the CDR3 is TGTGCCAGCAGCCCCGAATATGAAGCTTTCTTT.

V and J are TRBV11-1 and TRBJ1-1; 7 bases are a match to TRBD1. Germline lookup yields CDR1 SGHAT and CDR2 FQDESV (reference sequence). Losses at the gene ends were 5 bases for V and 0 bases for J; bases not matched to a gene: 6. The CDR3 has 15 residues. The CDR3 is CASSLPGTVNTEAFF. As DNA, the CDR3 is TGTGCCAGCAGCCTACCCGGGACAGTGAACACTGAAGCTTTCTTT.

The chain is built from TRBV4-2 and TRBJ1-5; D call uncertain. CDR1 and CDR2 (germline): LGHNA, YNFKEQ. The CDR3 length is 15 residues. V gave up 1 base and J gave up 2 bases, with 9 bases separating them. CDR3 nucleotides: TGTGCCAGCAGCCAAGGGGATCATGGCAATCAGCCCCAGCATTTT. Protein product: CASSQGDHGNQPQHF.

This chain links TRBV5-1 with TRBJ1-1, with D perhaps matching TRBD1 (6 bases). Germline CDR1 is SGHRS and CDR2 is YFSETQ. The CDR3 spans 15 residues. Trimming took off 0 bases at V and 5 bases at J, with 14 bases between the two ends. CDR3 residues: CASSLESGARTEAFF. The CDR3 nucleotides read TGCGCCAGCAGCTTGGAGTCAGGGGCAAGGACTGAAGCTTTCTTT.

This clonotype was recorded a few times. CDR3 region: CSVEAREAFF. The CDR3 bases are TGCAGCGTTGAAGCCCGTGAAGCTTTCTTT. This chain connects TRBV29-1 to TRBJ1-1, with D hard to call. CDR1 is SQVTM, CDR2 ANQGSEA, per germline. CDR3 size: 10 residues. Trimming removed 1 base at V and 7 bases at J, with 4 bases between.

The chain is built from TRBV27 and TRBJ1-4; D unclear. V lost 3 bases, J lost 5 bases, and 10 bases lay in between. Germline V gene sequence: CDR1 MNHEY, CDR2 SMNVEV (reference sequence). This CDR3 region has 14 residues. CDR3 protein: CASSLTRRNEKLFF. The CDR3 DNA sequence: TGTGCCAGCAGTTTGACAAGACGGAATGAAAAACTGTTTTTT.

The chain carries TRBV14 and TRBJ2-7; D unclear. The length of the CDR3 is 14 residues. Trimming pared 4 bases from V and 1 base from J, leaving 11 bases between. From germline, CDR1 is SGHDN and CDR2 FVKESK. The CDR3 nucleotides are TGTGCCAGCAGCCTGATTGGGTCTTCCTACGAGCAGTACTTC. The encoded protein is CASSLIGSSYEQYF.

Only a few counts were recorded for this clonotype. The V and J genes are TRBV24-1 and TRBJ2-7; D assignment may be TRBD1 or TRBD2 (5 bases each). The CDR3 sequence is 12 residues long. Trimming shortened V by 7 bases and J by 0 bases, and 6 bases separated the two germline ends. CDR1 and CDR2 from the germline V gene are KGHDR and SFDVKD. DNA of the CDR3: TGTGCCACCAGCGGGACCTCCTACGAGCAGTACTTC. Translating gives CATSGTSYEQYF.

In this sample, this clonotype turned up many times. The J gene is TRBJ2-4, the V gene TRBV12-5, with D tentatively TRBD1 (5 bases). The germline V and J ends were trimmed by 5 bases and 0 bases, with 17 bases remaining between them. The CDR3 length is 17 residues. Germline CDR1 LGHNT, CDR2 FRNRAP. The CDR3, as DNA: TGTGCTAGTGGTCCCTACGGCGAAGGGGTAGCCAAAAACATTCAGTACTTC. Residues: CASGPYGEGVAKNIQYF.

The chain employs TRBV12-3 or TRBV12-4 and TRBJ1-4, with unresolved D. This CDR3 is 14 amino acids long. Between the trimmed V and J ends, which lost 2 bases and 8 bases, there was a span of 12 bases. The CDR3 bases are TGTGCCAGCAGTTTAAGTCGGGCCCTCGAAAAACTGTTTTTT. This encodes CASSLSRALEKLFF.

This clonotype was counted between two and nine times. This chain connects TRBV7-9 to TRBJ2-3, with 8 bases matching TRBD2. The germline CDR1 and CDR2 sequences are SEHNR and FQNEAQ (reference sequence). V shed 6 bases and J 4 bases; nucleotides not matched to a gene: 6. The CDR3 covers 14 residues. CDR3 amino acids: CASSGTRGADTQYF. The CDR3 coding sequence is TGTGCCAGCAGTGGGACTAGAGGTGCAGATACGCAGTATTTT.

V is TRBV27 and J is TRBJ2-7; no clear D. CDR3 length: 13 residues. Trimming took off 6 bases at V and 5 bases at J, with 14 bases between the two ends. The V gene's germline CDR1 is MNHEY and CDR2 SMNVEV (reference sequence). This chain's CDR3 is CASSPRIRDEQYF. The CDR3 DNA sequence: TGTGCCAGCAGCCCAAGAATTCGGGACGAGCAGTACTTC.

CDR3 amino acids: CASSLEAGAPREWQYF. CDR3 DNA: TGTGCCAGCAGCTTAGAAGCGGGGGCCCCGCGGGAGTGGCAGTATTTT. The chain has TRBV11-2 and TRBJ2-3; TRBD2 matches at 8 bases. Looked up from germline, CDR1 is SGHAT and CDR2 is FQNNGV. The CDR3 sequence is 16 residues long. The trim removed 0 bases at V and 11 bases at J, leaving 13 bases unmatched.

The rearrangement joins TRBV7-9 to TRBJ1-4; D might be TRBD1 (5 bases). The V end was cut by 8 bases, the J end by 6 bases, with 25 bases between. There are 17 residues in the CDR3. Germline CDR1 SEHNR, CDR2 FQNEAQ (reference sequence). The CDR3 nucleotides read TGTGCCAGCTCCTGGGGACCCACCAGCCTTTACTATGAAAAACTGTTTTTT. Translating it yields CASSWGPTSLYYEKLFF.

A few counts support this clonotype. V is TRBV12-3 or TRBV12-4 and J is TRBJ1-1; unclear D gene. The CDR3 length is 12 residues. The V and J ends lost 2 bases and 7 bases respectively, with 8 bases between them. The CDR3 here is CASSLKGIEAFF. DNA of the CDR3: TGTGCCAGCAGTTTAAAAGGTATTGAAGCTTTCTTT.

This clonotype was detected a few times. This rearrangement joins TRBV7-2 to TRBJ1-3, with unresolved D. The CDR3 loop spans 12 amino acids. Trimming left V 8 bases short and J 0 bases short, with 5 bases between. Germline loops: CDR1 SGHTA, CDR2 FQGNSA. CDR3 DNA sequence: TGTGCCAGCGCCTACTCTGGAAACACCATATATTTT. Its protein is CASAYSGNTIYF.

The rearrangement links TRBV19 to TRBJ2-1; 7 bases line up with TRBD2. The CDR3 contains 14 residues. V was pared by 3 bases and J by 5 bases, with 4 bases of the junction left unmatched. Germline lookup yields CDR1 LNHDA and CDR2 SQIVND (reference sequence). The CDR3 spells CASSMRSGNNEQFF. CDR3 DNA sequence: TGTGCCAGTAGTATGAGGAGCGGGAACAATGAGCAGTTCTTC.

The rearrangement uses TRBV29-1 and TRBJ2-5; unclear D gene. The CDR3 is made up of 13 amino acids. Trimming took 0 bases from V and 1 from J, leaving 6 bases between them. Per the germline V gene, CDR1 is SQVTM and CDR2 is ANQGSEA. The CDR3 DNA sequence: TGCAGCGTTGAAGAAAGGACCCAAGAGACCCAGTACTTC. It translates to CSVEERTQETQYF. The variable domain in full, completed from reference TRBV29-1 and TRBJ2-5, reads SAVISQKPSRDICQRGTSLTIQCQVDSQVTMMFWYRQQPGQSLTLIATANQGSEATYESGFVIDKFPISRPNLTFSTLTVSNMSPEDSSIYLCSVEERTQETQYFGPGTRLLVL.

CDR3 sequence reads: CAESRTVDNEQFF. CDR3 DNA: TGTGCCGAGAGTAGGACAGTGGACAATGAGCAGTTCTTC. The chain has TRBV6-6 and TRBJ2-1, with TRBD1 as a possible D gene (6 bases). The CDR3 is 13 amino acids. Looked up from germline, CDR1 is MNHNY and CDR2 is SVGAGI (reference sequence). Trimming removed 11 bases from V and 5 bases from J, with 16 bases in between.

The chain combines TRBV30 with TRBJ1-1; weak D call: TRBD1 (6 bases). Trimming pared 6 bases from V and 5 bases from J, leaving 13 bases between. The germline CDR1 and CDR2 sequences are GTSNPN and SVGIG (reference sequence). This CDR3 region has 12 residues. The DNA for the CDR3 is TGTGCCTGCTGTCAGGGGAGAACTGAAGCTTTCTTT. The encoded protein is CACCQGRTEAFF.

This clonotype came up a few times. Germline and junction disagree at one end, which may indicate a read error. Here the CDR3 reads CVSSYLRFNNYGYTF. The CDR3 DNA reads as TGTGTCAGCAGTTACCTGCGATTTAATAACTATGGCTACACCTTC. V usage is TRBV6-2 or TRBV6-3 and J usage is TRBJ1-2; no definite D call. The length of the CDR3 is 15 residues. Per germline, CDR1 MNHEY and CDR2 SVGEGT.

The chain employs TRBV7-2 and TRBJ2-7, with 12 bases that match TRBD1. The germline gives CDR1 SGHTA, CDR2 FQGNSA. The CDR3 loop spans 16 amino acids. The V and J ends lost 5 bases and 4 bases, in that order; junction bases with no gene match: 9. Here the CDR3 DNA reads TGTGCCAGCAGCCACCCCGGGACAGGGGGCAGTTACGAGCAGTACTTC. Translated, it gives CASSHPGTGGSYEQYF.

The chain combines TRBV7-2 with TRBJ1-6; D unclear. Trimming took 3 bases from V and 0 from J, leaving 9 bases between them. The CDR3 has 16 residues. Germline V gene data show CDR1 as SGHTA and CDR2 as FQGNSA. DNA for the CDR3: TGTGCCAGCAGCTTCGACCGCAGCTCCTATAATTCACCCCTCCACTTT. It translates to CASSFDRSSYNSPLHF.

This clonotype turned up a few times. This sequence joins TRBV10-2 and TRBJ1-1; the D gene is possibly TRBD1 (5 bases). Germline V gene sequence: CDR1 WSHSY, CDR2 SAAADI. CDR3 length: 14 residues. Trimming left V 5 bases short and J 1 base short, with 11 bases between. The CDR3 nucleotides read TGCGCCAGCAGTTTGGACACGCCGAACACTGAAGCTTTCTTT. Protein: CASSLDTPNTEAFF.

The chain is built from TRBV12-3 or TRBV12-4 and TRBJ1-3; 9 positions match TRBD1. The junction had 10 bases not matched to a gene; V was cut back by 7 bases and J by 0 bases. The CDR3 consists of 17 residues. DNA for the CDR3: TGTGCCAGCACCAATTCCGGGACAGGGAGCTCTGGAAACACCATATATTTT. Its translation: CASTNSGTGSSGNTIYF.